Each of the 29 T cell receptor beta chains below was sequenced from the same sample in a study of T cell therapy after organ transplantation. These receptors have no known antigen. The protocol was immunoSEQ multiplex PCR, while the TCRdb copy is restricted to in-frame clones and leaves out a portion. The sample holds about 20,000 clones; 84% are singletons and the top ten take about 35%. Sample time point: 20-29 weeks after completion of therapy. The specimen comprised CD8+ T cells from blood, sampled after autologous CMV-specific T cell therapy. These receptors all stem from a human patient who had received a solid organ transplant and had CMV disease. Some T cells may be provided by the graft donor.

The chain joins TRBV15 to TRBJ2-7; D is unresolved. V was trimmed by 6 bases and J by 2 bases, leaving 11 bases between them. The CDR3 is made up of 13 amino acids. Germline-derived CDR1 and CDR2 are LNHNV and YYDKDF (reference sequence). CDR3 in amino acids: CATRGYLAYEQYF. In DNA form, the CDR3 reads TGTGCCACCAGGGGGTACTTGGCCTACGAGCAGTACTTC. The full variable domain, rest sourced from reference TRBV15 and TRBJ2-7, is DAMVIQNPRYQVTQFGKPVTLSCSQTLNHNVMYWYQQKSSQAPKLLFHYYDKDFNNEADTPDNFQSRRPNTSFCFLDIRSPGLGDTAMYLCATRGYLAYEQYFGPGTRLTVT.

This clone was detected only a few times. The chain recombines TRBV7-2 with TRBJ1-5; 7 bases match TRBD1. The CDR3 runs to 14 residues. The germline V gene has CDR1 SGHTA and CDR2 FQGNSA. The J segment lost 4 bases and the V segment lost 5 bases, leaving 5 bases of the junction unmatched. The CDR3 sequence is CASSQLTGNQPQHF. The CDR3 nucleotides read TGTGCCAGCAGCCAATTGACAGGGAATCAGCCCCAGCATTTT.

The chain has TRBV7-9 and TRBJ1-4; TRBD1 agrees at 8 bases. V gave up 6 bases and J gave up 2 bases; unmatched junction bases: 5. Germline CDR1 is SEHNR and CDR2 is FQNEAQ (reference sequence). This CDR3 region has 15 residues. The CDR3 loop reads CASSRRTGTNEKLFF. The DNA for the CDR3 is TGTGCCAGCAGTAGACGGACAGGGACTAATGAAAAACTGTTTTTT.

V is TRBV18 and J is TRBJ2-5, with D perhaps TRBD1 (7 bases). From germline, CDR1 is KGHSH and CDR2 LQKENI. V lost 0 bases, J lost 5 bases, and 10 bases lay in between. The length of the CDR3 is 14 residues. The CDR3 DNA follows: TGTGCCAGCTCACCACCGACAGGGAGGGAGACCCAGTACTTC. Translating it yields CASSPPTGRETQYF.

The count of this clone is one. The chain combines TRBV20-1 with TRBJ2-1; TRBD1 or TRBD2 may be the D gene (6 bases each). V dropped 1 base and J dropped 10 bases, with 8 bases sitting between them. CDR3 length equals 11 residues. CDR1 and CDR2 (germline): DFQATT, SNEGSKA (reference sequence). The CDR3 reads CSARGRGEQFF. Written as DNA, the CDR3 is TGCAGTGCTAGAGGGAGGGGGGAGCAGTTCTTC.

The rearrangement joins TRBV12-5 to TRBJ2-1, with D maybe TRBD2 (5 bases). V dropped 6 bases and J dropped 5 bases, with 14 bases sitting between them. CDR1 and CDR2 from the germline V gene are LGHNT and FRNRAP. This CDR3 is 14 amino acids long. CDR3 in amino acids: CASGPTGNDNEQFF. The CDR3 nucleotides are TGTGCTAGTGGCCCAACCGGGAATGACAATGAGCAGTTCTTC.

J is TRBJ2-1 and V is TRBV5-4; a possible D gene is TRBD2 (6 bases). The CDR3 runs to 15 residues. The V end was cut by 6 bases, the J end by 5 bases, with 18 bases between. CDR1 is SGHNT and CDR2 is YYREEE in the germline V gene (reference sequence). As DNA, the CDR3 is TGTGCCAGCACATCCGGGACTTTGATTAACAATGAGCAGTTCTTC. Encoded protein: CASTSGTLINNEQFF.

This clone was seen just once. The chain links TRBV20-1 to TRBJ1-2, with unresolved D. This CDR3 comprises 11 residues. Trimming pared 4 bases from V and 7 bases from J, leaving 10 bases between. Germline CDR1 reads DFQATT; CDR2 reads SNEGSKA (reference sequence). The CDR3 region has the DNA TGCAGTGCTAAAAATGAGGTTGGCTACACCTTC. As protein: CSAKNEVGYTF.

This clone was seen only once. The V call is TRBV11-2, the J call TRBJ1-4; TRBD1 agrees at 7 bases. The CDR3 covers 15 residues. Germline trimming cut 5 bases from V and 4 bases from J; bases unmatched to any gene: 7. CDR1 and CDR2 (germline): SGHAT, FQNNGV. Written as DNA, the CDR3 is TGTGCCAGCAGCATTACAGGGGCCAATAATGAAAAACTGTTTTTT. This sequence encodes CASSITGANNEKLFF.

The J gene is TRBJ2-1, the V gene TRBV7-3; D is undetermined. V was trimmed by 2 bases and J by 2 bases, leaving 4 bases between them. Germline assignment: CDR1 SGHTA and CDR2 FQGTGA. The CDR3 runs to 13 residues. The CDR3 sequence is CASSLPPYNEQFF. The DNA of the CDR3 is TGTGCCAGCAGCTTACCTCCCTACAATGAGCAGTTCTTC. The full variable domain, its missing parts supplied by reference TRBV7-3 and TRBJ2-1, is GAGVSQTPSNKVTEKGKYVELRCDPISGHTALYWYRQSLGQGPEFLIYFQGTGAADDSGLPNDRFFAVRPEGSVSTLKIQRTERGDSAVYLCASSLPPYNEQFFGPGTRLTVL.

The J gene is TRBJ2-7, the V gene TRBV2, with 15 nucleotides matching TRBD2. CDR1 is SNHLY and CDR2 is FYNNEI in the germline V gene. CDR3 length: 15 amino acids. J gave up 6 bases and V 5 bases, and 5 bases lay outside the gene matches. The CDR3 bases are TGTGCCAGCAGTCCAGGACTAGCGGGAGGGCGCGAGCAGTACTTC. It specifies CASSPGLAGGREQYF.

The chain links TRBV4-1 to TRBJ2-5; D is uncertain. CDR1 MGHRA and CDR2 YSYEKL come from the germline V gene. The CDR3 sequence is 17 residues long. The ends were cut back, 0 bases at V and 0 bases at J, with 14 bases in the middle. The CDR3 reads CASSQDPSETYQETQYF. DNA for the CDR3: TGCGCCAGCAGCCAAGACCCGAGCGAAACATACCAAGAGACCCAGTACTTC.

The chain joins TRBV6-6 to TRBJ2-7; 7 bases fit TRBD2. CDR3 size: 12 residues. Germline CDR1 reads MNHNY; CDR2 reads SVGAGI (reference sequence). J lost 4 bases, V lost 9 bases, and 6 bases had no gene match. CDR3 DNA sequence: TGTGCCAGTTCCCCCGGGGGGTACGAGCAGTACTTC. Translated: CASSPGGYEQYF.

This sequence joins TRBV9 and TRBJ2-5; 8 bases line up with TRBD2. J gave up 1 base and V 1 base, and 6 bases lay outside the gene matches. This CDR3 has 16 residues. Germline lookup yields CDR1 SGDLS and CDR2 YYNGEE. The DNA of the CDR3 is TGTGCCAGCAGCGTATACGGGAGGGGCTCCCAAGAGACCCAGTACTTC. Protein product: CASSVYGRGSQETQYF.

J is TRBJ2-7 and V is TRBV6-1; D is unresolved. V was shortened by 1 base and J by 5 bases, with 6 bases between the two germline ends. CDR3 size: 12 residues. Germline V gene sequence: CDR1 MNHNS, CDR2 SASEGT. CDR3 loop: CASSEEPHEQYF. CDR3 nucleotides: TGTGCCAGCAGTGAAGAGCCCCACGAGCAGTACTTC.

The chain recombines TRBV9 with TRBJ2-1; 9 nucleotides align to TRBD2. Trimming removed 6 bases from V and 5 bases from J; junction bases left unmatched: 9. Germline CDR1 SGDLS, CDR2 YYNGEE. The CDR3 runs 15 residues. The CDR3 here is CASTDRTSADNEQFF. The CDR3 DNA is TGTGCCAGCACCGATCGGACTAGCGCAGACAATGAGCAGTTCTTC.

This clone was counted only a few times. V and J are TRBV13 and TRBJ2-7; 9 positions match TRBD1. Germline assignment: CDR1 PRHDT and CDR2 FYEKMQ (reference sequence). This CDR3 has 15 residues. V lost 3 bases, J lost 1 base, and 4 bases stayed unmatched. CDR3 sequence: CASSLGTGYSYEQYF. CDR3 sequence (DNA): TGTGCCAGCAGCTTGGGGACAGGGTATTCCTACGAGCAGTACTTC.

This clone was observed a single time. The V call is TRBV19, the J call TRBJ1-6; D gene ambiguous. The CDR3 consists of 13 residues. CDR1 LNHDA and CDR2 SQIVND come from the germline V gene (reference sequence). V was shortened by 4 bases and J by 7 bases, with 8 bases between the two germline ends. CDR3 coding DNA: TGTGCCAGTAGTAATGGGCCAAATTCACCCCTCCACTTT. Protein: CASSNGPNSPLHF.

The J gene is TRBJ2-1, the V gene TRBV27; 8 bases line up with TRBD2. Germline assignment: CDR1 MNHEY and CDR2 SMNVEV (reference sequence). The CDR3 length is 16 residues. Trimming took 7 bases from V and 1 from J; bases not matched to a gene: 9. CDR3 in DNA: TGTGCCAGCACCCCCCTTCCGGGAGGGTCCTACAATGAGCAGTTCTTC. The encoded protein is CASTPLPGGSYNEQFF.

This rearrangement joins TRBV13 to TRBJ2-5, with D unresolved. Per germline, CDR1 PRHDT and CDR2 FYEKMQ (reference sequence). CDR3 length: 14 amino acids. With 0 bases removed from V and 3 bases from J, the gap between germline ends came to 8 bases. The CDR3, as DNA: TGTGCCAGCAGCTTAGGCACATGGAAAGAGACCCAGTACTTC. This encodes CASSLGTWKETQYF.

J is TRBJ2-7 and V is TRBV19; 7 bases fit TRBD2. Looked up from germline, CDR1 is LNHDA and CDR2 is SQIVND (reference sequence). V shed 1 base and J 4 bases; nucleotides not matched to a gene: 4. The CDR3 has 14 residues. CDR3 sequence: CASSIASGDYEQYF. The CDR3 bases are TGTGCCAGTAGTATAGCTAGCGGAGATTACGAGCAGTACTTC.

CDR3 sequence: CASSLIRLAGGSDTQYF. The DNA for the CDR3 is TGTGCCAGCAGTTTAATCCGTCTAGCGGGGGGGTCGGATACGCAGTATTTT. This chain links TRBV27 with TRBJ2-3; TRBD2 matches at 12 bases. V lost 2 bases and J lost 6; bases outside the gene matches: 9. The CDR3 contains 17 residues. Per the germline V gene, CDR1 is MNHEY and CDR2 is SMNVEV (reference sequence).

The chain carries TRBV2 and TRBJ1-5; 8 nucleotides align to TRBD1. The V gene's germline CDR1 is SNHLY and CDR2 FYNNEI. V trimming: 5 bases; J trimming: 6 bases; junction bases outside the gene matches: 9. The CDR3 is 15 residues long. The CDR3 sequence is CASSPSDREGQPQHF. The DNA of the CDR3 is TGTGCCAGCAGTCCCTCGGACAGGGAGGGTCAGCCCCAGCATTTT.

The chain has TRBV6-4 and TRBJ2-3; 7 bases line up with TRBD2. With 3 bases clipped from V and 2 bases from J, the junction kept 2 bases outside the gene matches. Per the germline V gene, CDR1 is MRHNA and CDR2 is SNTAGT. The CDR3 extends over 14 amino acids. The chain's CDR3 is CASSERGTTDTQYF. The CDR3 DNA sequence: TGTGCCAGCAGTGAGCGGGGGACCACAGATACGCAGTATTTT.

The chain combines TRBV28 with TRBJ1-2; TRBD1 matches at 7 bases. CDR1 and CDR2 from the germline V gene are MDHEN and SYDVKM. The CDR3 has 15 residues. The V segment lost 10 bases and the J segment 5 bases; nucleotides outside the gene matches: 16. The CDR3 coding sequence is TGTGCCACCGATCCTACAGGGGCCCTGGAGTATGGCTACACCTTC. Its translation is CATDPTGALEYGYTF.

The gene calls are TRBV10-1 and TRBJ2-2; possibly TRBD2 for D (6 bases). The CDR3 runs 17 residues. V gave up 8 bases and J gave up 4 bases, with 23 bases separating them. Germline V CDR1 and CDR2: WNHNN, SYGVQD (reference sequence). Here the CDR3 reads CASPFPGLKRGTGELFF. In DNA, the CDR3 is TGCGCCAGCCCTTTTCCGGGACTCAAAAGGGGCACCGGGGAGCTGTTTTTT.

The V call is TRBV5-1, the J call TRBJ2-3, with a tentative D call TRBD2 (6 bases). CDR1 and CDR2 from the germline V gene are SGHRS and YFSETQ. V was clipped by 5 bases and J by 2 bases, with 15 bases between them. The CDR3 totals 15 residues. The CDR3 DNA sequence: TGCGCCAGCAGTCAAGCAGGGAGGTCCACAGATACGCAGTATTTT. Amino acids: CASSQAGRSTDTQYF.

The chain is built from TRBV7-8 and TRBJ2-3; TRBD1 is a possible D gene (5 bases). The CDR3 is made up of 16 amino acids. V shed 2 bases and J shed 0 bases, with 12 bases lying between them. Germline-derived CDR1 and CDR2 are SGHVS and FQNEAQ. For the CDR3, the DNA is TGTGCCAGCAGCTTAATTTTCCCAGGGAGCACAGATACGCAGTATTTT. Amino acids: CASSLIFPGSTDTQYF.

The gene calls are TRBV6-6 and TRBJ2-2; D gene unclear. The V gene lost 4 bases and the J gene lost 6 bases, with 12 bases spanning the gap. Germline assignment: CDR1 MNHNY and CDR2 SVGAGI (reference sequence). This CDR3 is built from 14 residues. CDR3 residues: CASSFFMSAGELFF. Written as DNA, the CDR3 is TGTGCCAGCAGTTTTTTCATGTCCGCCGGGGAGCTGTTTTTT.